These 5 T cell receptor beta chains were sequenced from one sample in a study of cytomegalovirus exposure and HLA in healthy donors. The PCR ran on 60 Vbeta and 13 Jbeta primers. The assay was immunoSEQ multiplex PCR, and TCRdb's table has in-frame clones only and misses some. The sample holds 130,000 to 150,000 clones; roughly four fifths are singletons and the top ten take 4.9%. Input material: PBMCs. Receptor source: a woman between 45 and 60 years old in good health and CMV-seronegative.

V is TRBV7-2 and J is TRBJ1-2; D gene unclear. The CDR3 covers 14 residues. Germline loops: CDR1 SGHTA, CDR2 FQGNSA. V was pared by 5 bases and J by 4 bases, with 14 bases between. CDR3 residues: CASSPIGGSYGYTF. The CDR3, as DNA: TGTGCCAGCAGCCCCATTGGCGGGTCCTATGGCTACACCTTC.

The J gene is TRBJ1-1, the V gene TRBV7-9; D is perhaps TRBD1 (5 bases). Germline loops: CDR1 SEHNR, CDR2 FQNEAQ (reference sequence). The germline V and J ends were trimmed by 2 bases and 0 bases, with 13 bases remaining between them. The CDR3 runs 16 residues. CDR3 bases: TGTGCCAGCAGCTTAAGGCAGGGCCGGATGAACACTGAAGCTTTCTTT. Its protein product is CASSLRQGRMNTEAFF.

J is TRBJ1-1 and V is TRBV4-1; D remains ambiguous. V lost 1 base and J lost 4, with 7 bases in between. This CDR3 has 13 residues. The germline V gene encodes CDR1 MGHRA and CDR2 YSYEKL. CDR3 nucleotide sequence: TGCGCCAGCAGCCAAGGTGGGAGCACTGAAGCTTTCTTT. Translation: CASSQGGSTEAFF.

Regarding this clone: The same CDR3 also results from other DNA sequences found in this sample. CDR3 loop: CASSPPSSYEQYF. In DNA, the CDR3 is TGTGCCAGCTCACCACCGAGCTCCTACGAGCAGTACTTC. V is TRBV18 and J is TRBJ2-7; D unresolved. This CDR3 comprises 13 residues. V lost 0 bases, J lost 0 bases, and 3 bases lay in between. Germline V lookup: CDR1 KGHSH, CDR2 LQKENI.

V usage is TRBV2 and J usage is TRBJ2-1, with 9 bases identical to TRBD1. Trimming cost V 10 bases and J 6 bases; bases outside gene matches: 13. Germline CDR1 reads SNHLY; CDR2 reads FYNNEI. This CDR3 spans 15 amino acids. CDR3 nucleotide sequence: TGTGCCATCAAAACACCGGGACAGGGTTTCAATGAGCAGTTCTTC. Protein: CAIKTPGQGFNEQFF.